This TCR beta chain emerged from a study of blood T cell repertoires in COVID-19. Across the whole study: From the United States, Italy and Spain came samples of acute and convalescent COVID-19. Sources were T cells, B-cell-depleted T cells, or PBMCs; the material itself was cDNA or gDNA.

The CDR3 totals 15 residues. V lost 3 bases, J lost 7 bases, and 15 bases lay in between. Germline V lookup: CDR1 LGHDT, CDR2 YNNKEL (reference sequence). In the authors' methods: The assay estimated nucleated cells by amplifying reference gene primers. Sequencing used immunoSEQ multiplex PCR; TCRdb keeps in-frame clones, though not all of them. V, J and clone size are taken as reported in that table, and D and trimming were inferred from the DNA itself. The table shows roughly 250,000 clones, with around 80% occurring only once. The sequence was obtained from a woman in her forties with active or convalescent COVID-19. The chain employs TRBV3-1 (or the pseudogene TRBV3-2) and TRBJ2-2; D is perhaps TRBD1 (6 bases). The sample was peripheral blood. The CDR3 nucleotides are TGTGCCAGCAGCCACAGGGATACAGGGTACGGGGAGCTGTTTTTT. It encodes CASSHRDTGYGELFF.